One and the same sample provided the 13 T cell receptor beta chains below, sequenced in a study of cytomegalovirus exposure and HLA in healthy donors. 13 Jbeta primers and 60 Vbeta primers were used for the PCR. This table comes from immunoSEQ multiplex PCR, and its TCRdb copy is limited to in-frame clones, with some not included. The table shows tens of thousands of clones, with less than 80% occurring only once. The sample consisted of PBMCs. The receptor set was obtained from a man aged 25 to 45 in good health and CMV-seronegative.

This rearrangement joins TRBV29-1 to TRBJ1-1; the D gene is possibly TRBD1 (6 bases). The V end lost 7 bases, the J end lost 4 bases, and 16 bases lay between the germline ends. This CDR3 has 13 amino acids. Germline lookup yields CDR1 SQVTM and CDR2 ANQGSEA. In nucleotides, the CDR3 is TGCAGCGCGCCCGGACAGCGTGCCACTGAAGCTTTCTTT. Translated, it gives CSAPGQRATEAFF.

This clone has just a few counts. This sequence joins TRBV7-8 and TRBJ2-3; D might be TRBD1 (5 bases). CDR1 and CDR2 from the germline V gene are SGHVS and FQNEAQ. This CDR3 is built from 15 residues. V was pared by 2 bases and J by 4 bases, with 13 bases between. This CDR3 reads CASSLLLGAADTQYF. Here the CDR3 DNA reads TGTGCCAGCAGCTTACTCCTAGGGGCCGCAGATACGCAGTATTTT.

This rearrangement joins TRBV2 to TRBJ1-1, with a possible D match to TRBD1 (5 bases). There are 13 residues in the CDR3. Germline lookup yields CDR1 SNHLY and CDR2 FYNNEI. Between the trimmed V and J ends, which lost 6 bases and 4 bases, there was a span of 12 bases. CDR3 bases: TGTGCCAGCAGACAGGATGCTTTCACTGAAGCTTTCTTT. This encodes CASRQDAFTEAFF.

The rearrangement joins TRBV19 to TRBJ2-7, with D possibly TRBD2 on 6 matching bases. Germline V gene lookup returns CDR1 LNHDA and CDR2 SQIVND (reference sequence). Deletions cut 5 bases from V and 2 bases from J, with 10 bases between. This CDR3 spans 13 amino acids. The CDR3 DNA follows: TGTGCCAGTAGTTACGGGGAGGCCTACGAGCAGTACTTC. The encoded protein is CASSYGEAYEQYF.

This clone was found a few times. The chain employs TRBV28 and TRBJ2-2, with unresolved D. Germline V gene data show CDR1 as MDHEN and CDR2 as SYDVKM. The CDR3 sequence is 13 residues long. Trimming cost V 3 bases and J 4 bases, with 6 bases left between them. The CDR3 protein is CASSFRRTGELFF. DNA of the CDR3: TGTGCCAGCAGTTTCAGGCGCACCGGGGAGCTGTTTTTT.

This chain joins TRBV19 and TRBJ2-2; a weak D match, TRBD2 (7 bases). The germline gives CDR1 LNHDA, CDR2 SQIVND (reference sequence). This CDR3 comprises 14 residues. Trimming took off 7 bases at V and 4 bases at J, with 13 bases between the two ends. The CDR3 sequence is CASIDGGPTGELFF. The CDR3 DNA reads as TGTGCCAGTATCGACGGGGGGCCCACCGGGGAGCTGTTTTTT.

At least ten counts were recorded for this clone. V usage is TRBV27 and J usage is TRBJ1-1, with a weak D call TRBD1 (6 bases). V gave up 4 bases and J gave up 8 bases, with 20 bases separating them. This CDR3 has 15 residues. CDR1 is MNHEY and CDR2 is SMNVEV in the germline V gene (reference sequence). Written as DNA, the CDR3 is TGTGCCAGCAGTTGGTCCTCACAGGGATCCCCAGAAGCTTTCTTT. It is translated as CASSWSSQGSPEAFF.

This sequence joins TRBV29-1 and TRBJ1-2; TRBD1 agrees at 10 bases. V gave up 4 bases and J gave up 4 bases; unmatched junction bases: 0. Germline CDR1 SQVTM, CDR2 ANQGSEA. This CDR3 is 12 amino acids long. CDR3 amino acids: CSVGDRGYGYTF. Written as DNA, the CDR3 is TGCAGCGTTGGGGACAGGGGCTATGGCTACACCTTC.

The rearrangement joins TRBV2 to TRBJ1-4, with TRBD1 matching over 7 bases. Per germline, CDR1 SNHLY and CDR2 FYNNEI. J lost 7 bases, V lost 7 bases, and 6 bases had no gene match. This CDR3 has 13 residues. The CDR3 bases are TGTGCCAGCATCGACAGGGACTCTGAAAAACTGTTTTTT. It encodes CASIDRDSEKLFF.

This clone was seen just once. Here the CDR3 reads CASSMGPGANQPQHF. The CDR3, as DNA: TGTGCCAGTAGTATGGGTCCAGGGGCCAATCAGCCCCAGCATTTT. V and J are TRBV19 and TRBJ1-5; TRBD1 is a possible D gene (6 bases). The germline V and J ends were trimmed by 3 bases and 3 bases, with 12 bases remaining between them. The CDR3 runs 15 residues. Germline assignment: CDR1 LNHDA and CDR2 SQIVND (reference sequence).

This chain uses TRBV6-5 with TRBJ1-1, with D hard to call. Germline loops: CDR1 MNHEY, CDR2 SVGAGI. Trimming removed 4 bases at V and 5 bases at J, with 8 bases between. The CDR3 is made up of 12 amino acids. In DNA, the CDR3 is TGTGCCAGCAGTTCCCCCGGGACTGAAGCTTTCTTT. Residues: CASSSPGTEAFF.

V usage is TRBV11-2 and J usage is TRBJ1-5; D is ambiguous. The CDR3 consists of 14 residues. Germline V lookup: CDR1 SGHAT, CDR2 FQNNGV. The V and J ends lost 4 bases and 3 bases respectively, with 10 bases between them. The CDR3 region is CASSYTPFNQPQHF. The CDR3 DNA reads as TGTGCCAGCAGCTACACACCATTCAATCAGCCCCAGCATTTT.

The chain uses TRBV18 and TRBJ1-2; D call uncertain. Trimming pared 0 bases from V and 7 bases from J, leaving 12 bases between. Germline CDR1 is KGHSH and CDR2 is LQKENI. The CDR3 is 14 residues long. The DNA for the CDR3 is TGTGCCAGCTCACCACCGGGGAAGGGAGGTGGCTACACCTTC. Translating it yields CASSPPGKGGGYTF.